This T cell receptor (beta chain) was sequenced in a study of blood T cell repertoires in COVID-19. Germline trimming cut 1 base from V and 7 bases from J; bases unmatched to any gene: 5. The CDR3 extends over 14 amino acids. CDR1 and CDR2 (germline): MDHEN, SYDVKM. Original methodology: Amplification with reference gene primers provided the estimates of nucleated cell counts. Produced via immunoSEQ multiplex PCR; TCRdb's table is partial and in-frame only. Clone size and V and J calls were adopted from that table, with D and trimming inferred from the DNA. The repertoire includes 300,000 to 450,000 clones, 80% to 90% of them detected once, and more than 0.8% sits in the top ten. Those who participated ranged in age from roughly 18 to 90 years and resided in approximately 26 US areas. Clinical histories supplied by participants themselves formed the basis of cohort assignment.

The J gene is TRBJ1-2, the V gene TRBV28; 8 bases line up with TRBD1. The source is a man aged 18 to 35 who had recovered from COVID-19. Source material: PBMCs or T cells enriched from blood (not recorded which). The CDR3: CASSLFQGALGYTF. CDR3 in DNA: TGTGCCAGCAGTTTATTCCAGGGGGCGCTTGGCTACACCTTC.